This entry features one T cell receptor (beta chain) sequence. This sample's time point: pretreatment peripheral blood. V was pared by 9 bases and J by 7 bases, with 12 bases between. Germline CDR1 is MNHNY and CDR2 is SVGAGI (reference sequence). This CDR3 is 11 amino acids long. This sample was taken from a study of PD-L1 blockade in urothelial cancer. Turning to the study itself: Prior chemotherapy regimens per patient numbered 0 to 3.

The data were produced by immunoSEQ multiplex PCR, yet TCRdb's version contains in-frame clones alone and is incomplete. The sample has 40,000 to 60,000 clones, 84% seen once. The material sequenced was PBMCs, taken around atezolizumab (anti-PD-L1) treatment. The V and J genes are TRBV6-6 and TRBJ1-1; D is perhaps TRBD1 (6 bases). This receptor was identified in a man aged 70 or older with urothelial cancer. CDR3 protein: CASRDTYEAFF. CDR3 DNA: TGTGCCAGTCGGGACACTTATGAAGCTTTCTTT.